This TCR beta chain was documented in a study of cytomegalovirus exposure and HLA in healthy donors. The sample holds one count of this clone. Its antigen is still unknown. The PCR used 60 Vbeta and 13 Jbeta primers. Sequencing was performed with immunoSEQ multiplex PCR; in TCRdb, only in-frame clones are kept and a portion is missing. The profile shows tens of thousands of clones, roughly 78% of them singletons. Donors consisted of healthy bone marrow donors. Findings and caveats of the study: Cytomegalovirus association was assigned to about 150 TCR beta chains. Later on, an analysis tied over 15,000 TCR beta sequences to HLA alleles at 0.05 false discovery rate. V- and J-gene trimming of TCR beta was linked (in a later analysis) to a missense DCLRE1C variant.

Source material: PBMCs. The clonotype originates from a man younger than 40 in good health and CMV-seronegative.

The CDR3 is CASSQDLQGNLAAFF. DNA of the CDR3: TGCGCCAGCAGCCAAGATCTACAGGGTAACCTGGCAGCTTTCTTT. The V gene is TRBV4-1, the J gene TRBJ1-1; D may be TRBD1 (6 bases). The CDR3 is 15 residues long. From germline, CDR1 is MGHRA and CDR2 YSYEKL. Trimming left V 0 bases short and J 10 bases short, with 18 bases between.